The 25 T cell receptor beta chains below come from one sample, sequenced in a study of shared clonotypes between healthy human individuals. Method: immunoSEQ multiplex PCR; TCRdb's copy keeps in-frame clones and lacks some. The sample contains about 2.2 million clones, roughly 93% of which appear only once. CD8 cells classed as naive were CD45RO-negative and positively selected for CCR7, excluding terminally differentiated effector memory CD45RA+ cells. Sequenced sample: naive CD8+ T cells from PBMCs. These receptors all come from a young man in good health. Some clones in this sample may be carry-over from other donors' samples.

The chain uses TRBV2 and TRBJ1-2, with D maybe TRBD1 (5 bases). Germline V gives CDR1 SNHLY, CDR2 FYNNEI. Trimming shortened V by 2 bases and J by 0 bases, and 13 bases separated the two germline ends. The CDR3 sequence is 16 residues long. CDR3 coding DNA: TGTGCCAGCAGTGAAACCGGGACCGCAACTAACTATGGCTACACCTTC. Protein: CASSETGTATNYGYTF.

The chain links TRBV27 to TRBJ1-2; tentatively, D is TRBD1 (6 bases). Trimming shortened V by 2 bases and J by 7 bases, and 11 bases separated the two germline ends. Germline V CDR1 and CDR2: MNHEY, SMNVEV (reference sequence). The CDR3 sequence is 13 residues long. CDR3 DNA sequence: TGTGCCAGCAGTTTAACAGGGTTTTCTGGCTACACCTTC. It codes for CASSLTGFSGYTF.

V gene TRBV6-8 combines with J gene TRBJ2-1; D unresolved. The germline CDR1 and CDR2 sequences are MNHGY and SAAAGT. Trimming removed 8 bases at V and 6 bases at J, with 14 bases between. This CDR3 is 13 amino acids long. The CDR3 protein is CASEETELNEQFF. As DNA, the CDR3 is TGTGCCAGCGAGGAGACTGAACTCAATGAGCAGTTCTTC.

The gene calls are TRBV28 and TRBJ1-5; 8 bases fit TRBD1. J gave up 0 bases and V 6 bases, and 4 bases lay outside the gene matches. There are 15 residues in the CDR3. The germline CDR1 and CDR2 sequences are MDHEN and SYDVKM. This CDR3 reads CASSLGQVSNQPQHF. In DNA form, the CDR3 reads TGTGCCAGCAGCCTGGGACAGGTTAGCAATCAGCCCCAGCATTTT. Looking up the rest from reference TRBV28 and TRBJ1-5 gives the full variable domain: DVKVTQSSRYLVKRTGEKVFLECVQDMDHENMFWYRQDPGLGLRLIYFSYDVKMKEKGDIPEGYSVSREKKERFSLILESASTNQTSMYLCASSLGQVSNQPQHFGDGTRLSIL.

The rearrangement joins TRBV27 to TRBJ2-7, with 8 bases fitting TRBD2. The CDR3 spans 16 residues. CDR1 and CDR2 (germline): MNHEY, SMNVEV (reference sequence). V lost 6 bases to trimming and J lost 3 bases; unmatched junction nucleotides: 13. The CDR3 reads CASSPSGGERGYEQYF. The CDR3 bases are TGTGCCAGCAGCCCTTCGGGGGGGGAGAGGGGCTACGAGCAGTACTTC.

V is TRBV14 and J is TRBJ2-7; no clear D gene. This CDR3 is built from 16 residues. Germline-derived CDR1 and CDR2 are SGHDN and FVKESK. The V and J ends lost 2 bases and 7 bases respectively, with 21 bases between them. CDR3 nucleotides: TGTGCCAGCAGCCAAAAACCGGCCTCCTCGGTGTGGGAGCAGTACTTC. As protein: CASSQKPASSVWEQYF.

This chain joins TRBV19 and TRBJ1-5, with TRBD1 identical over 12 bases. Germline loops: CDR1 LNHDA, CDR2 SQIVND (reference sequence). Losses at the gene ends were 6 bases for V and 2 bases for J; bases not matched to a gene: 14. This CDR3 has 19 residues. The CDR3 nucleotides read TGTGCCAGTAGCCAATCCGGGACAGGGGGCATCGGTGGCAATCAGCCCCAGCATTTT. Its translation: CASSQSGTGGIGGNQPQHF.

The rearrangement joins TRBV28 to TRBJ1-1, with a weak D call TRBD1 (5 bases). Germline CDR1 reads MDHEN; CDR2 reads SYDVKM. V was clipped by 3 bases and J by 3 bases, with 11 bases between them. The CDR3 extends over 14 amino acids. The CDR3 DNA reads TGTGCCAGCAGTTTTTCATCAGGGTACACTGAAGCTTTCTTT. Its translation: CASSFSSGYTEAFF.

J is TRBJ1-1 and V is TRBV11-3; tentatively, D is TRBD1 (5 bases). This CDR3 contains 16 residues. Germline CDR1 reads SGHNT; CDR2 reads YENEEA. V was trimmed by 1 base and J by 4 bases, leaving 16 bases between them. In DNA, the CDR3 is TGTGCCAGCAGCTTAGGGTCTGGGCAGGGTCGCACTGAAGCTTTCTTT. This encodes CASSLGSGQGRTEAFF.

A note on this clone: The identical CDR3 is also encoded by other nucleotide sequences in the sample. V usage is TRBV27 and J usage is TRBJ1-1, with D unresolved. Germline V gene lookup returns CDR1 MNHEY and CDR2 SMNVEV (reference sequence). V was pared by 1 base and J by 0 bases, with 6 bases between. This CDR3 comprises 14 residues. CDR3 sequence (DNA): TGTGCCAGCAGTTTATACAACATGAACACTGAAGCTTTCTTT. Encoded protein: CASSLYNMNTEAFF.

To note about this clone: Other DNA variants within this sample encode the same CDR3. The chain couples TRBV27 to TRBJ2-7; TRBD1 matches at 7 bases. The V and J ends lost 5 bases and 1 base, in that order; junction bases with no gene match: 5. Germline lookup yields CDR1 MNHEY and CDR2 SMNVEV (reference sequence). There are 14 residues in the CDR3. The CDR3 region has the DNA TGTGCCAGCAGTCTACAGACAGGGTCCTACGAGCAGTACTTC. Its translation is CASSLQTGSYEQYF.

This clone occurred once. The CDR3 is CASGLTPPTGKANEQFF. The CDR3 DNA sequence: TGTGCTAGTGGTTTGACTCCCCCTACGGGAAAGGCCAATGAGCAGTTCTTC. The chain uses TRBV12-5 and TRBJ2-1, with D possibly being TRBD2 (5 bases). The CDR3 covers 17 residues. Trimming left V 2 bases short and J 6 bases short, with 20 bases between. The V gene's germline CDR1 is LGHNT and CDR2 FRNRAP.

The CDR3 DNA follows: TGCGCCAGCAGCCAAGACCCAAGCCGACTAGCGGGAGGCCTCTACGAGCAGTACTTC. Protein: CASSQDPSRLAGGLYEQYF. The genes are TRBV4-1 and TRBJ2-7; TRBD2 matches 13 bases. This CDR3 comprises 19 residues. Germline-derived CDR1 and CDR2 are MGHRA and YSYEKL. V was clipped by 0 bases and J by 3 bases; unmatched bases: 11.

This clone was seen a single time. The V gene is TRBV13, the J gene TRBJ2-5; D perhaps matches TRBD2 (6 bases). The CDR3 contains 13 residues. Trimming cost V 6 bases and J 1 base, with 9 bases left between them. The V gene's germline CDR1 is PRHDT and CDR2 FYEKMQ (reference sequence). CDR3 protein: CASSFSGQETQYF. Written as DNA, the CDR3 is TGTGCCAGCAGTTTTAGCGGCCAAGAGACCCAGTACTTC.

V usage is TRBV7-6 and J usage is TRBJ2-3; no clear D gene. Germline CDR1 SGHVS, CDR2 FNYEAQ. The ends were cut back, 1 base at V and 0 bases at J, with 14 bases in the middle. There are 17 residues in the CDR3. CDR3 region: CASSLDSPGGSTDTQYF. The CDR3, as DNA: TGTGCCAGCAGCTTAGATTCCCCGGGTGGAAGCACAGATACGCAGTATTTT.

CDR3 sequence: CAIRGGDTTEQYF. CDR3 nucleotides: TGTGCCATCAGGGGGGGGGACACAACCGAGCAGTACTTC. J is TRBJ2-7 and V is TRBV10-3, with a tentative D call TRBD2 (7 bases). Germline CDR1 is ENHRY and CDR2 is SYGVKD. The CDR3 is 13 amino acids. The germline V and J ends were trimmed by 6 bases and 6 bases, with 15 bases remaining between them.

The chain links TRBV28 to TRBJ1-5, with 9 bases lining up with TRBD1. Looked up from germline, CDR1 is MDHEN and CDR2 is SYDVKM. After removal of 5 bases from V and 5 bases from J, the junction contained 16 bases not matched to a gene. CDR3 length equals 18 residues. For the CDR3, the DNA is TGTGCCAGCAGTCCCAAAGCCTACAGGGGGCGAGTGGATCAGCCCCAGCATTTT. Its protein product is CASSPKAYRGRVDQPQHF.

There are a few counts of this clone. This chain connects TRBV7-3 to TRBJ1-5; D remains unclear. V dropped 3 bases and J dropped 0 bases, with 9 bases sitting between them. Germline assignment: CDR1 SGHTA and CDR2 FQGTGA. The CDR3 spans 15 residues. The CDR3 nucleotides read TGTGCCAGCAGCTTTAAGGCTTATAGCAATCAGCCCCAGCATTTT. Residues: CASSFKAYSNQPQHF.

The chain carries TRBV27 and TRBJ2-2; D remains unclear. Germline V CDR1 and CDR2: MNHEY, SMNVEV (reference sequence). This CDR3 has 15 residues. V lost 1 base and J lost 4, with 10 bases in between. CDR3 protein: CASSLYGRSTGELFF. The CDR3 region has the DNA TGTGCCAGCAGTTTATACGGACGAAGCACCGGGGAGCTGTTTTTT.

The chain employs TRBV4-1 and TRBJ2-5; D remains ambiguous. V lost 0 bases and J lost 7, with 24 bases in between. Germline lookup yields CDR1 MGHRA and CDR2 YSYEKL. CDR3 length equals 18 residues. Here the CDR3 DNA reads TGCGCCAGCAGCCAAGAGGTTACGGACCGGGTTGCCTTTGGGACCCAGTACTTC. It specifies CASSQEVTDRVAFGTQYF.

The gene calls are TRBV9 and TRBJ2-3; D is unclear. Germline CDR1 reads SGDLS; CDR2 reads YYNGEE. V lost 3 bases, J lost 6 bases, and 8 bases lay in between. CDR3 length equals 12 residues. The CDR3 region is CASSAESDTQYF. The CDR3 DNA sequence: TGTGCCAGCAGCGCCGAGTCGGATACGCAGTATTTT.

The rearrangement joins TRBV19 to TRBJ2-1; D might be TRBD2 (7 bases). The germline gives CDR1 LNHDA, CDR2 SQIVND (reference sequence). Trimming removed 8 bases at V and 0 bases at J, with 14 bases between. The CDR3 is 15 amino acids. In DNA, the CDR3 is TGTGCCAGTGGGGGGCGGGAGAGCTCCTACAATGAGCAGTTCTTC. Protein: CASGGRESSYNEQFF. The whole variable domain, remainder taken from reference TRBV19 and TRBJ2-1, is DGGITQSPKYLFRKEGQNVTLSCEQNLNHDAMYWYRQDPGQGLRLIYYSQIVNDFQKGDIAEGYSVSREKKESFPLTVTSAQKNPTAFYLCASGGRESSYNEQFFGPGTRLTVL.

The rearrangement joins TRBV27 to TRBJ2-3; D is unclear. CDR3 length: 14 amino acids. Germline CDR1 MNHEY, CDR2 SMNVEV (reference sequence). V was pared by 2 bases and J by 2 bases, with 8 bases between. DNA of the CDR3: TGTGCCAGCAGTTTACGTAGAACCACAGATACGCAGTATTTT. This codes for CASSLRRTTDTQYF.

For this clone: At the DNA level, this CDR3 is encoded by other sequences in the same sample as well. This chain uses TRBV9 with TRBJ2-2; the match to TRBD2 covers 10 bases. Germline assignment: CDR1 SGDLS and CDR2 YYNGEE. The CDR3 runs to 15 residues. V dropped 0 bases and J dropped 5; count of bases not matched to a gene: 1. The CDR3 coding sequence is TGTGCCAGCAGCGTAGCTAGCGGGAGTACCGGGGAGCTGTTTTTT. Its translation is CASSVASGSTGELFF.

The chain uses TRBV19 and TRBJ1-5; D unclear. Germline CDR1 is LNHDA and CDR2 is SQIVND (reference sequence). This CDR3 comprises 16 residues. V lost 6 bases, J lost 6 bases, and 21 bases lay in between. CDR3 nucleotides: TGTGCCAGTAGATTCGGTGGGGAAGTCTATTCTCAGCCCCAGCATTTT. Amino acids: CASRFGGEVYSQPQHF.